This is a list of T cell receptor beta chains from one sample in a study of identical twins. TCRdb analysed the 5' RACE reads with MiXCR anew, one entry per CDR3 protein. Among 700,000 to 950,000 distinct CDR3 sequences, roughly 12% were seen once, and the ten largest hold around 1.5%. This sample was also put to use in a study of yellow fever vaccine responses in identical twins.

Material for sequencing was PBMCs. The receptors come from a young woman in good health. Both conserved end residues are part of each CDR3. Fields, in order: clone size, J gene, D gene, CDR3 length, V gene, CDR3 DNA, CDR3 protein. The D gene is left open where the match is weak. The size of a clone is reported for some rows only, either as once, few or many, or as a class for expanded clones.

clone size: -
J gene: TRBJ2-3
D gene: -
CDR3 length: 15
V gene: TRBV11-3
CDR3 DNA: TGTGCCAGCAGCTTAGCCGAACTAGCAGCAGATACGCAGTATTTT
CDR3 protein: CASSLAELAADTQYF

clone size: -
J gene: TRBJ2-3
D gene: -
CDR3 length: 15
V gene: TRBV7-3
CDR3 DNA: TGTGCCAGCAGCTCTCTAGCGACCATGGTAGATACGCAGTATTTT
CDR3 protein: CASSSLATMVDTQYF

clone size: many
J gene: TRBJ2-2
D gene: TRBD2
CDR3 length: 16
V gene: TRBV7-7
CDR3 DNA: TGTGCCAGCAGCGCCGGGACTAGCGGGGTCACCGGGGAGCTGTTTTTT
CDR3 protein: CASSAGTSGVTGELFF

clone size: many
J gene: TRBJ1-2
D gene: -
CDR3 length: 12
V gene: TRBV12-3/TRBV12-4
CDR3 DNA: TGTGCCAGCAGCCAGAAGAGGAATGGCTACACCTTC
CDR3 protein: CASSQKRNGYTF

clone size: many
J gene: TRBJ2-1
D gene: TRBD2
CDR3 length: 16
V gene: TRBV5-1
CDR3 DNA: TGCGCCAGCAGCTCCCGTACCCTTAGCGGGAGGAGTGAGCAGTTCTTC
CDR3 protein: CASSSRTLSGRSEQFF

clone size: few
J gene: TRBJ2-7
D gene: -
CDR3 length: 18
V gene: TRBV11-2
CDR3 DNA: TGTGCCAGCAGCTTAGGACCGGGCCCCCCGGCCGGGTCCTACGAGCAGTACTTC
CDR3 protein: CASSLGPGPPAGSYEQYF

clone size: many
J gene: TRBJ1-1
D gene: -
CDR3 length: 12
V gene: TRBV4-1
CDR3 DNA: TGCGCCAGCAGCCAAGATGGTGGTGAAGCTTTCTTT
CDR3 protein: CASSQDGGEAFF

clone size: few
J gene: TRBJ1-2
D gene: TRBD1
CDR3 length: 12
V gene: TRBV29-1
CDR3 DNA: TGCAGCGCTGGACAGGGGTCGAATGGCTACACCTTC
CDR3 protein: CSAGQGSNGYTF

clone size: -
J gene: TRBJ2-3
D gene: TRBD2
CDR3 length: 17
V gene: TRBV4-1
CDR3 DNA: TGCGCCAGCAGCCAGGTTCGCGGGGGGGCTAAGGCAGATACGCAGTATTTT
CDR3 protein: CASSQVRGGAKADTQYF

clone size: -
J gene: TRBJ2-1
D gene: TRBD1
CDR3 length: 13
V gene: TRBV20-1
CDR3 DNA: TGCAGTGCAGAGGGACAGGGGGACAATGAGCAGTTCTTC
CDR3 protein: CSAEGQGDNEQFF

clone size: many
J gene: TRBJ1-5
D gene: -
CDR3 length: 19
V gene: TRBV4-1
CDR3 DNA: TGCGCCAGCAGCCAGGCCAACCGGGACGGAGGCCCGTACAATCAGCCCCAGCATTTT
CDR3 protein: CASSQANRDGGPYNQPQHF

clone size: few
J gene: TRBJ2-7
D gene: -
CDR3 length: 11
V gene: TRBV12-3/TRBV12-4
CDR3 DNA: TGTGCCAGCAGTTTAAGGTTGCAGCAGTACTTC
CDR3 protein: CASSLRLQQYF

clone size: few
J gene: TRBJ1-5
D gene: -
CDR3 length: 17
V gene: TRBV12-3/TRBV12-4
CDR3 DNA: TGTGCCAGCAGCCCAAGGGGGGTCTACTTTGGCAATCAGCCCCAGCATTTT
CDR3 protein: CASSPRGVYFGNQPQHF

clone size: -
J gene: TRBJ1-6
D gene: -
CDR3 length: 13
V gene: TRBV3-1
CDR3 DNA: TGTGCCAGCAGCCCCAAACCCACACTACCCCTCCACTTT
CDR3 protein: CASSPKPTLPLHF

clone size: many
J gene: TRBJ1-1
D gene: -
CDR3 length: 15
V gene: TRBV6-5
CDR3 DNA: TGTGCCAGCAGTCACAGGGTTGGTATCAACACTGAAGCTTTCTTT
CDR3 protein: CASSHRVGINTEAFF

clone size: few
J gene: TRBJ1-4
D gene: TRBD1
CDR3 length: 16
V gene: TRBV27
CDR3 DNA: TGTGCCAGCAGGTCCCGGGACAGGGTATCTAGTGAAAAACTGTTTTTT
CDR3 protein: CASRSRDRVSSEKLFF

clone size: few
J gene: TRBJ1-2
D gene: -
CDR3 length: 10
V gene: TRBV12-3/TRBV12-4
CDR3 DNA: TGTGCCAGCAGTTTTTCCGCCTACACCTTC
CDR3 protein: CASSFSAYTF

clone size: -
J gene: TRBJ2-3
D gene: TRBD1
CDR3 length: 15
V gene: TRBV20-1
CDR3 DNA: TGCAGTGCTAGCCGACAGGGTTATCCACAAGATACGCAGTATTTT
CDR3 protein: CSASRQGYPQDTQYF

clone size: few
J gene: TRBJ1-3
D gene: TRBD1
CDR3 length: 16
V gene: TRBV5-8
CDR3 DNA: TGTGCCAGCAGCTTGCCGCCGGACAGGGCTTGGGACACCATATATTTT
CDR3 protein: CASSLPPDRAWDTIYF

clone size: many
J gene: TRBJ2-3
D gene: TRBD2
CDR3 length: 16
V gene: TRBV4-1
CDR3 DNA: TGCGCCAGCAGCCAAGATCCTAGCGGGGGCGGGGATACGCAGTATTTT
CDR3 protein: CASSQDPSGGGDTQYF

clone size: -
J gene: TRBJ1-2
D gene: -
CDR3 length: 15
V gene: TRBV27
CDR3 DNA: TGTGCCAGCAGTTCGCACCTCACGGACAGCTATGGCTACACCTTC
CDR3 protein: CASSSHLTDSYGYTF

clone size: -
J gene: TRBJ2-3
D gene: TRBD2
CDR3 length: 16
V gene: TRBV7-8
CDR3 DNA: TGTGCCAGCAGCCCCCGGCCTAGCGGGGGCACAGATACGCAGTATTTT
CDR3 protein: CASSPRPSGGTDTQYF

clone size: few
J gene: TRBJ2-6
D gene: -
CDR3 length: 16
V gene: TRBV6-2/TRBV6-3
CDR3 DNA: TGTGCCAGCAGTTGGAGGAAGAGCTCTGGGGCCAACGTCCTGACTTTC
CDR3 protein: CASSWRKSSGANVLTF

clone size: few
J gene: TRBJ1-5
D gene: TRBD1
CDR3 length: 15
V gene: TRBV28
CDR3 DNA: TGTGCCAGCAGTCCCGGGACAGGGGGCCGCGAGCCCCAGCATTTT
CDR3 protein: CASSPGTGGREPQHF

clone size: few
J gene: TRBJ2-1
D gene: -
CDR3 length: 19
V gene: TRBV5-1
CDR3 DNA: TGCGCCAGCAGCTTGGGTGCGGCTAGCGGTCCTGGTAAGGGGGGTGAGCAGTTCTTC
CDR3 protein: CASSLGAASGPGKGGEQFF

clone size: few
J gene: TRBJ1-3
D gene: -
CDR3 length: 17
V gene: TRBV18
CDR3 DNA: TGTGCCAGCTCACCTACGGGCGCAGGTCGCTCTGGAAACACCATATATTTT
CDR3 protein: CASSPTGAGRSGNTIYF

clone size: -
J gene: TRBJ2-1
D gene: TRBD2
CDR3 length: 17
V gene: TRBV15
CDR3 DNA: TGTGCCACCAGCGTAGTGTGGCTAGCGGGAGCGACCAATGAGCAGTTCTTC
CDR3 protein: CATSVVWLAGATNEQFF

clone size: many
J gene: TRBJ1-6
D gene: -
CDR3 length: 16
V gene: TRBV2
CDR3 DNA: TGTGCCAGCAGTGAAGCGCTTGGCAGCTTTAATTCACCCCTCCACTTT
CDR3 protein: CASSEALGSFNSPLHF

clone size: few
J gene: TRBJ2-7
D gene: -
CDR3 length: 13
V gene: TRBV7-6
CDR3 DNA: TGTGCCAGCAGCTTAGCGGGAACCGACGAGCAGTACTTC
CDR3 protein: CASSLAGTDEQYF

clone size: few
J gene: TRBJ2-4
D gene: TRBD2
CDR3 length: 14
V gene: TRBV6-1
CDR3 DNA: TGTGCCAGCAGTATCGGGACTAGCGGGGGTAATAAGTACTTC
CDR3 protein: CASSIGTSGGNKYF

clone size: -
J gene: TRBJ1-6
D gene: TRBD1
CDR3 length: 15
V gene: TRBV4-1
CDR3 DNA: TGCGCCAGCAGCCAACTCCCGGGACAGGGGGCGTCCCTCCACTTT
CDR3 protein: CASSQLPGQGASLHF

clone size: -
J gene: TRBJ2-7
D gene: -
CDR3 length: 14
V gene: TRBV20-1
CDR3 DNA: TGCAGTGCAGAAGATAGGCGGGAATCCTACGAGCAGTACTTC
CDR3 protein: CSAEDRRESYEQYF

clone size: -
J gene: TRBJ2-1
D gene: -
CDR3 length: 13
V gene: TRBV27
CDR3 DNA: TGTGCCAGCAGTTTATCGACCACCAGAGAGCAGTTCTTC
CDR3 protein: CASSLSTTREQFF

clone size: -
J gene: TRBJ2-3
D gene: -
CDR3 length: 17
V gene: TRBV11-2
CDR3 DNA: TGTGCCAGCAGCAGGGGTAAGGTAGCGGATATCACAGATACGCAGTATTTT
CDR3 protein: CASSRGKVADITDTQYF

clone size: few
J gene: TRBJ1-5
D gene: -
CDR3 length: 15
V gene: TRBV5-1
CDR3 DNA: TGCGCCAGCAGCTTGGGAGGGTCTCCGGGTCAGCCCCAGCATTTT
CDR3 protein: CASSLGGSPGQPQHF

clone size: once
J gene: TRBJ2-3
D gene: -
CDR3 length: 15
V gene: TRBV20-1
CDR3 DNA: TGCAGTGCTAGTGACCCGAATAAACGCACAGATACGCAGTATTTT
CDR3 protein: CSASDPNKRTDTQYF

clone size: few
J gene: TRBJ2-7
D gene: TRBD2
CDR3 length: 13
V gene: TRBV5-8
CDR3 DNA: TGTGCCAGCAGCCCCGGGAGGGAGTACGAGCAGTACTTC
CDR3 protein: CASSPGREYEQYF

clone size: few
J gene: TRBJ2-2
D gene: TRBD2
CDR3 length: 18
V gene: TRBV20-1
CDR3 DNA: TGCAGTGCTAGAGGGGGGACTAGCGGGGGCCTGAACACCGGGGAGCTGTTTTTT
CDR3 protein: CSARGGTSGGLNTGELFF

clone size: few
J gene: TRBJ2-1
D gene: TRBD2
CDR3 length: 16
V gene: TRBV20-1
CDR3 DNA: TGCAGTGCTAGGGGGACTAGCGGGCTTCACTACAATGAGCAGTTCTTC
CDR3 protein: CSARGTSGLHYNEQFF

clone size: many
J gene: TRBJ2-5
D gene: TRBD1
CDR3 length: 12
V gene: TRBV12-3/TRBV12-4
CDR3 DNA: TGTGCCAGCAGTGCAGGGGGCGAGACCCAGTACTTC
CDR3 protein: CASSAGGETQYF

clone size: -
J gene: TRBJ1-4
D gene: -
CDR3 length: 14
V gene: TRBV2
CDR3 DNA: TGTGCCAGCAGTGAATACAGGCGGGGAGAAAAACTGTTTTTT
CDR3 protein: CASSEYRRGEKLFF

clone size: -
J gene: TRBJ2-7
D gene: -
CDR3 length: 13
V gene: TRBV18
CDR3 DNA: TGTGCCAGCTCACCGCAGGGGATGGACGAGCAGTACTTC
CDR3 protein: CASSPQGMDEQYF

clone size: -
J gene: TRBJ2-7
D gene: TRBD2
CDR3 length: 13
V gene: TRBV7-2
CDR3 DNA: TGTGCCAGCAGCTTCGTAGCGGGAGACGAGCAGTACTTC
CDR3 protein: CASSFVAGDEQYF

clone size: -
J gene: TRBJ2-5
D gene: TRBD1
CDR3 length: 13
V gene: TRBV7-2
CDR3 DNA: TGTGCCAGCAGCGGGGGACAGAGGGGGACCCAGTACTTC
CDR3 protein: CASSGGQRGTQYF

clone size: few
J gene: TRBJ1-2
D gene: -
CDR3 length: 17
V gene: TRBV5-8
CDR3 DNA: TGTGCCAGCAGCTTGGTAGGTGGGCGGACTTCTAACTATGGCTACACCTTC
CDR3 protein: CASSLVGGRTSNYGYTF

clone size: few
J gene: TRBJ2-1
D gene: -
CDR3 length: 16
V gene: TRBV7-7
CDR3 DNA: TGTGCCAGCAGCTTAGGCGGGATGTCGTCCTACAATGAGCAGTTCTTC
CDR3 protein: CASSLGGMSSYNEQFF

clone size: -
J gene: TRBJ1-1
D gene: TRBD1
CDR3 length: 13
V gene: TRBV20-1
CDR3 DNA: TGCAGTGCTAGAGCGGGGACAGACGGAGAAGCTTTCTTT
CDR3 protein: CSARAGTDGEAFF

clone size: -
J gene: TRBJ2-1
D gene: TRBD1
CDR3 length: 19
V gene: TRBV12-3/TRBV12-4
CDR3 DNA: TGTGCCAGCCAGGGGTCTCTCTGGGGGACAGGGAGGGTTTGGACTGAGCAGTTCTTC
CDR3 protein: CASQGSLWGTGRVWTEQFF

clone size: -
J gene: TRBJ2-3
D gene: -
CDR3 length: 15
V gene: TRBV4-1
CDR3 DNA: TGCGCCAGCAGCCAGGCCCTCCGGGGGTCAGATACGCAGTATTTT
CDR3 protein: CASSQALRGSDTQYF

clone size: -
J gene: TRBJ2-5
D gene: TRBD2
CDR3 length: 15
V gene: TRBV5-1
CDR3 DNA: TGCGCCAGCAGCAATTTTCTAGCGGGAGTAGAGACCCAGTACTTC
CDR3 protein: CASSNFLAGVETQYF

clone size: few
J gene: TRBJ2-1
D gene: TRBD2
CDR3 length: 20
V gene: TRBV2
CDR3 DNA: TGTGCCAGCAAATCATCGTCCGGGACTAGCGTCACGAGTTGGTACAATGAGCAGTTCTTC
CDR3 protein: CASKSSSGTSVTSWYNEQFF

clone size: -
J gene: TRBJ2-1
D gene: TRBD2
CDR3 length: 14
V gene: TRBV7-2
CDR3 DNA: TGTGCCAGCAGCCACCGGACTAGCGGGCCCTCTGAGTTCTTC
CDR3 protein: CASSHRTSGPSEFF

clone size: -
J gene: TRBJ2-5
D gene: TRBD2
CDR3 length: 15
V gene: TRBV7-2
CDR3 DNA: TGTGCCAGCAGCTTCTATAGCGGGGTCCAAGAGACCCAGTACTTC
CDR3 protein: CASSFYSGVQETQYF

clone size: -
J gene: TRBJ2-1
D gene: TRBD2
CDR3 length: 15
V gene: TRBV12-3/TRBV12-4
CDR3 DNA: TGTGCCAGCAGAAGACTAGCGGGAGAGGATAATGAGCAGTTCTTC
CDR3 protein: CASRRLAGEDNEQFF

clone size: few
J gene: TRBJ1-1
D gene: -
CDR3 length: 16
V gene: TRBV20-1
CDR3 DNA: TGCAGTGCTGTGACAGCAGGCCTTCTTATGAACACTGAAGCTTTCTTT
CDR3 protein: CSAVTAGLLMNTEAFF

clone size: many
J gene: TRBJ1-1
D gene: TRBD1
CDR3 length: 13
V gene: TRBV20-1
CDR3 DNA: TGCAGTGCTAGTCAAGGGGGCCAGACTGAAGCTTTCTTT
CDR3 protein: CSASQGGQTEAFF

clone size: many
J gene: TRBJ2-1
D gene: -
CDR3 length: 15
V gene: TRBV5-1
CDR3 DNA: TGCGCCAGCAGCTTGGCCGGGCGGATTAACAATGAGCAGTTCTTC
CDR3 protein: CASSLAGRINNEQFF

clone size: few
J gene: TRBJ1-1
D gene: TRBD1
CDR3 length: 15
V gene: TRBV20-1
CDR3 DNA: TGCAGTGCTAGAGCCTGGACAGGGGAGGCCACTGAAGCTTTCTTT
CDR3 protein: CSARAWTGEATEAFF